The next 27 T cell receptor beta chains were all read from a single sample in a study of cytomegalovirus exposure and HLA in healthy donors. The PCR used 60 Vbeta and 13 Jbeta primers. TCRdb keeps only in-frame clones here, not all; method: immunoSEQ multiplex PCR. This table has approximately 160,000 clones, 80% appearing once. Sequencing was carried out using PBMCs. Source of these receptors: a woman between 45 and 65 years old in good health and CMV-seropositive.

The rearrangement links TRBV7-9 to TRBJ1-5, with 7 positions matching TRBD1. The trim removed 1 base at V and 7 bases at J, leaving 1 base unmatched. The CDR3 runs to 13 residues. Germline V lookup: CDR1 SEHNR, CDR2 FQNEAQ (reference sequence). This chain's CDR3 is CASSLEQGQPQHF. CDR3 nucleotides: TGTGCCAGCAGCTTAGAACAGGGGCAGCCCCAGCATTTT.

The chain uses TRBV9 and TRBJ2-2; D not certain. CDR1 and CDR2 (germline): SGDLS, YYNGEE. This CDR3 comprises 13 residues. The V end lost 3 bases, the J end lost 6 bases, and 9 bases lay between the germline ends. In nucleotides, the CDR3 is TGTGCCAGCAGCGGAGTTATGTCCGGGGAGCTGTTTTTT. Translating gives CASSGVMSGELFF.

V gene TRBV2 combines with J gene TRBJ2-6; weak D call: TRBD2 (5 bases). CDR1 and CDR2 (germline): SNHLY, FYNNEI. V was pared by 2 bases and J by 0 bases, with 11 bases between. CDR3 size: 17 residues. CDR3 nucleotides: TGTGCCAGCAGTGAACGTCGGGGTTCCTCTGGGGCCAACGTCCTGACTTTC. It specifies CASSERRGSSGANVLTF.

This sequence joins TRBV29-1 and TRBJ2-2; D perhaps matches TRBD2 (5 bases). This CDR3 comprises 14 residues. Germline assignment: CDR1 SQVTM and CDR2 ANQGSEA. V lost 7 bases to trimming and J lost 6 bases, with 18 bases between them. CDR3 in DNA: TGCAGCGGGGGAGTCTCTCTCGGGGCCGGGGAGCTGTTTTTT. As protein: CSGGVSLGAGELFF.

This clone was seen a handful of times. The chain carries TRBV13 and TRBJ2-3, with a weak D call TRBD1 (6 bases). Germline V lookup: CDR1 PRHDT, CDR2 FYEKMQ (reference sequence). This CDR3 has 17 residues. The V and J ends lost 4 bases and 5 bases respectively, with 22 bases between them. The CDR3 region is CASSSTIRTARGDTQYF. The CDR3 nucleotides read TGTGCCAGCAGCTCAACCATCCGGACAGCCCGGGGAGATACGCAGTATTTT.

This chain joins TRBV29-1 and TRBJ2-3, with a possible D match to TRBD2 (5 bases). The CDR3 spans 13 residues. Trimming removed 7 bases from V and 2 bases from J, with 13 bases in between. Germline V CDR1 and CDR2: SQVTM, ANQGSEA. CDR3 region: CSAPGISTDTQYF. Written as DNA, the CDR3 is TGCAGCGCCCCGGGGATTTCCACAGATACGCAGTATTTT.

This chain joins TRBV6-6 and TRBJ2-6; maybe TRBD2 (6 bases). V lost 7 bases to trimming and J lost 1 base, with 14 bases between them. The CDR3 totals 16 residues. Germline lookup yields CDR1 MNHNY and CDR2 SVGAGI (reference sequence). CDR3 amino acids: CASTRGAGSGANVLTF. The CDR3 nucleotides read TGTGCCAGCACCCGGGGTGCGGGATCTGGGGCCAACGTCCTGACTTTC.

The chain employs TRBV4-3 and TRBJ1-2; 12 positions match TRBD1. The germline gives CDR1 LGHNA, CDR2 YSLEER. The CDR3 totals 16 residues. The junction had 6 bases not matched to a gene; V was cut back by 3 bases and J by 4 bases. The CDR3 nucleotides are TGCGCCAGCAGCCAGGGGGGACAGGGGGCAGTCTATGGCTACACCTTC. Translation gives CASSQGGQGAVYGYTF.

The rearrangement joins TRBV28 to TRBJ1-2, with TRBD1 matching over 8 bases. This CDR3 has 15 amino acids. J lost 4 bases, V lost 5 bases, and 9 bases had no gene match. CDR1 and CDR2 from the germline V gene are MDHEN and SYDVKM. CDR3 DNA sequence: TGTGCCAGCAGTCCCGGACAGGGTACAATCTATGGCTACACCTTC. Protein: CASSPGQGTIYGYTF.

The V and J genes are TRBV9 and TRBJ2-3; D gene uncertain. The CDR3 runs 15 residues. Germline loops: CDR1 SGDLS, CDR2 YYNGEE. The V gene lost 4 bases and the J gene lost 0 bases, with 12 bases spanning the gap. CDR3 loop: CASSPLSSSTDTQYF. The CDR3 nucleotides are TGTGCCAGCAGCCCCCTGAGTAGCAGCACAGATACGCAGTATTTT.

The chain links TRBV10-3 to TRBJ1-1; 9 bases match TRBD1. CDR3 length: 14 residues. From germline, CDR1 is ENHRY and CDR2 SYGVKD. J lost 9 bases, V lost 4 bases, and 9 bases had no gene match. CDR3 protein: CAISGAGQGVKAFF. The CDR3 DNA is TGTGCCATCAGTGGAGCGGGACAGGGTGTTAAAGCTTTCTTT.

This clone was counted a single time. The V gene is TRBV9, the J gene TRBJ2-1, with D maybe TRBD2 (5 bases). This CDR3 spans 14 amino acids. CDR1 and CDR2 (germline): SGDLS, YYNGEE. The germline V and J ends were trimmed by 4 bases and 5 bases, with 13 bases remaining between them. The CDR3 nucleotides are TGTGCCAGCAGCACCGGACTTGGCCACAATGAGCAGTTCTTC. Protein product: CASSTGLGHNEQFF. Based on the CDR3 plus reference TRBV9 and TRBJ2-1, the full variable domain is DSGVTQTPKHLITATGQRVTLRCSPRSGDLSVYWYQQSLDQGLQFLIQYYNGEERAKGNILERFSAQQFPDLHSELNLSSLELGDSALYFCASSTGLGHNEQFFGPGTRLTVL.

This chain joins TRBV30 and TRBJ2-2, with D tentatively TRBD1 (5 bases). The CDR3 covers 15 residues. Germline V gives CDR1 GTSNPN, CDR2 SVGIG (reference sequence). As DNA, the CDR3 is TGTGCGATGCGGAACAGGACCTCCTACACCGGGGAGCTGTTTTTT. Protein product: CAMRNRTSYTGELFF.

In DNA, the CDR3 is TGTGCCAGCAGCTTGGTGGACTCCAATTCACCCCTCCACTTT. Residues: CASSLVDSNSPLHF. The chain uses TRBV5-4 and TRBJ1-6; D gene uncertain. Germline loops: CDR1 SGHNT, CDR2 YYREEE (reference sequence). Trimming stripped 0 bases from V and 7 bases from J, with 8 bases between. CDR3 size: 14 residues.

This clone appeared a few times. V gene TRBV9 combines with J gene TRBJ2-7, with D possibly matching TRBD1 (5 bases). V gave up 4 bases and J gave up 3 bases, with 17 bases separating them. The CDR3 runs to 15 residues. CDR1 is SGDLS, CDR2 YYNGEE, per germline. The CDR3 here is CASSKGGQGIYEQYF. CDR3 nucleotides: TGTGCCAGCAGCAAGGGTGGGCAGGGAATCTACGAGCAGTACTTC.

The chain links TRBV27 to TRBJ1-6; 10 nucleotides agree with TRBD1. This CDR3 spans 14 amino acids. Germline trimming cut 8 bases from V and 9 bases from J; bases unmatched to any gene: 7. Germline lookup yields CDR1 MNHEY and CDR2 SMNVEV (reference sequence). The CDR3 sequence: CASGPRDRGSPLHF. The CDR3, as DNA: TGTGCCAGCGGGCCCCGGGACAGGGGTTCACCCCTCCACTTT.

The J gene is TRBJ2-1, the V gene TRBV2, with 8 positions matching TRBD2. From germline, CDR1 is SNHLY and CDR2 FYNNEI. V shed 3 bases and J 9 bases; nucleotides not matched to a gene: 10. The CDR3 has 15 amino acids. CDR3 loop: CASSDEGGRMSEQFF. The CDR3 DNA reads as TGTGCCAGCAGTGATGAAGGCGGGAGGATGAGTGAGCAGTTCTTC.

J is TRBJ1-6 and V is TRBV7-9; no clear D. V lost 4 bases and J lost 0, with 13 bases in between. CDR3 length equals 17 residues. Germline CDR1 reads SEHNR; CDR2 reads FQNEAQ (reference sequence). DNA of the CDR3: TGTGCCAGCAGCTGGTCCCCCGGTAGCTCCTATAATTCACCCCTCCACTTT. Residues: CASSWSPGSSYNSPLHF.

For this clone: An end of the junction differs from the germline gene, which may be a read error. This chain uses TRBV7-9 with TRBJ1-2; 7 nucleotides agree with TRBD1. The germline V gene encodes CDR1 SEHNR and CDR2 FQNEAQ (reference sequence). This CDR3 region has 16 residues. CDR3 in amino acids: CSSSYSGTALKDGYTF. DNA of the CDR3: TGTTCCAGCAGTTACTCCGGGACAGCTCTCAAGGATGGCTACACCTTC.

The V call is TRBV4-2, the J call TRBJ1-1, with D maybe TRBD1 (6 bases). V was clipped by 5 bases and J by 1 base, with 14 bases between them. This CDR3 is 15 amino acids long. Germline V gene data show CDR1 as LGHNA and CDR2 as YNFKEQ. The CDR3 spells CASSITGTPNTEAFF. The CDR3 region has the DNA TGTGCCAGCAGCATAACCGGGACACCGAACACTGAAGCTTTCTTT.

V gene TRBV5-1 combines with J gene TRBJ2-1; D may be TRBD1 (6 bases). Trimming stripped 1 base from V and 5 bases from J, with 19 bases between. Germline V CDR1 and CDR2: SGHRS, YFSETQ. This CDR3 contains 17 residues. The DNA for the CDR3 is TGCGCCAGCAGCTTGCGGACAGTTGGGACGAGAAACAATGAGCAGTTCTTC. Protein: CASSLRTVGTRNNEQFF.

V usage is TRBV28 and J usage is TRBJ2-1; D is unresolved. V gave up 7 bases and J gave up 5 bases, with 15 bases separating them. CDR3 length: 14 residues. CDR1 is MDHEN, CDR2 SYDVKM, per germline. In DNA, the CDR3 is TGTGCCAGCAATACAGAAATCTTCAACAATGAGCAGTTCTTC. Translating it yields CASNTEIFNNEQFF.

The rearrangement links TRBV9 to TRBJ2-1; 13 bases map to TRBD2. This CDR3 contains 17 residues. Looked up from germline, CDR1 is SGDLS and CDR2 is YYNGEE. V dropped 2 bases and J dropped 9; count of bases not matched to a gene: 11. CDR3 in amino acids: CASSVLPTSGRSGEQFF. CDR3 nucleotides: TGTGCCAGCAGCGTTCTTCCGACTAGCGGGAGGTCCGGTGAGCAGTTCTTC.

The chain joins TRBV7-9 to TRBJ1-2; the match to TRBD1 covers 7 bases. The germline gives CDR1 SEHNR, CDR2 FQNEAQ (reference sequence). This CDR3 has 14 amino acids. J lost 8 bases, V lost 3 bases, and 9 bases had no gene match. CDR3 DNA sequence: TGTGCCAGCAGCTTGGCGACAGGGTACTCGGGCTACACCTTC. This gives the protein CASSLATGYSGYTF.

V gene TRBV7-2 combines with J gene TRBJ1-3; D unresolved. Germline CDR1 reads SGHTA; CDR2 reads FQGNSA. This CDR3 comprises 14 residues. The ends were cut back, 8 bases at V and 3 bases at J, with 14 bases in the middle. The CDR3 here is CASSPLLFGNTIYF. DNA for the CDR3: TGTGCCAGCTCCCCATTGTTGTTTGGAAACACCATATATTTT.

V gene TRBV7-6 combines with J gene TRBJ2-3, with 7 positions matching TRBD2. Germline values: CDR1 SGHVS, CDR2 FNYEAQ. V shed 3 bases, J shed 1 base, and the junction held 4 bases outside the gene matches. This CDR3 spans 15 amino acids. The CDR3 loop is CASSLFAGGTDTQYF. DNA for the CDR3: TGTGCCAGCAGCTTGTTTGCGGGGGGCACAGATACGCAGTATTTT. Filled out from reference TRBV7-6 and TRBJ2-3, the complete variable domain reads GAGVSQSPRYKVTKRGQDVALRCDPISGHVSLYWYRQALGQGPEFLTYFNYEAQQDKSGLPNDRFSAERPEGSISTLTIQRTEQRDSAMYRCASSLFAGGTDTQYFGPGTRLTVL.

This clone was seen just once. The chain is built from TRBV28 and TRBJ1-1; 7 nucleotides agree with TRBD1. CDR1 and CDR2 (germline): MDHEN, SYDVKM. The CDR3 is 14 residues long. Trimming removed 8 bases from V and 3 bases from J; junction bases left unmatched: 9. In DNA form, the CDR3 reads TGTGCCAGCCAAACCGGGACAGTTTACACTGAAGCTTTCTTT. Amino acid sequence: CASQTGTVYTEAFF.